This note documents a single T cell receptor (beta chain) sequence. Its antigen has not been determined. One end of the junction does not line up with germline, which may come from a read error. In this entry, gene names and germline sequences are mouse ones. The CDR3 is cut off 1 residue early in the read; its end comes from the germline J gene. This record comes from a study of tissue T cells after allogeneic stem cell transplantation (dated by TCRdb to 2021 to 2024). Turning to the overall study: The study profiled TCR beta repertoires in many tissues obtained from research autopsies of patients with and without GVHD, and also in mouse models of GVHD. On the human side, the study was prospective and observational, with no blinding or randomization. What the study reported, not specific to this receptor: The study did not establish which tissue TCRs were alloreactive or antigen-specific, and some clones may have been host cells that persisted. In both patients and mice, T cells from blood and spleen covered only a limited part of the TCR repertoire found in tissues. Only a few T cell clones appeared in more than one patient, yet motif-based clustering showed tissue-specific repertoire signatures that were shared between patients. Within patients, how anatomically similar tissues were was a major factor shaping TCR repertoire composition, regardless of disease or transplant status. A small and clinically heterogeneous patient cohort was studied, and sampling depth was acknowledged as a limitation.

Receptors were amplified or captured by the immunoSEQ multiplex PCR assay. Adaptive Biotechnologies performed TCRbeta CDR3 sequencing at survey depth and reported CDR3 sequences, V/J genes, productive frequency, and template counts. Amplification of TCR beta CDR3 regions started from genomic DNA instead of RNA. The published analysis was carried out like this. Pairwise repertoire overlap between tissues was quantified with Jensen-Shannon divergence, where 1 means complete divergence and 0 identical. Tissues were grouped by single-linkage agglomerative hierarchical clustering of pairwise JSD values, and the clustering results were shown as dendrograms. GLIPH2 was run on all patient samples with simulation_depth 1000, kmer_min_depth 3 and cdr3_length_cutoff 8, and groups with more than two unique CDR3s were retained. A standardized tissue-overlap score was generated by extrapolating Jaccard GLIPH-group overlap across patients to a standard repertoire size of 1000 clones. Linear mixed-effect models, with tissue as a fixed effect and individual as a random effect, were used to test how diversity related to clinical or experimental variables. This is the immuneACCESS table as TCRdb keeps it, with only in-frame sequences that have V and J called. A part of the clones is gone; compared with another copy, unresolved V genes explain less than half, and the rest is unexplained. V and J calls plus clone size are reproduced from that table; the DNA served to infer D and trimming. The sample records about 48,000 clones, roughly 75% of which are singletons. Approximately 0.72% of the sample goes to the ten largest clones.

The CDR3 covers 13 residues, taking in both the cysteine and the phenylalanine. The 36 bases shown cover part of the CDR3, and their frame starts at base 1. The germline V gene (reference sequence) specifies SNHLY as CDR1 and FYNGKV as CDR2. The chain links TRBV3 with TRBJ1-1, with TRBD1 identical over 7 junction bases. Sequencing was done on a sample of sorted cells pooled from one or two spleens. This clonotype was obtained from a pool of C57BL/6 mice in good health. The sequenced CDR3 bases are TGTGCCAGCAGCTCCAGGGGGGGCACAGAGGTCTTC. Translated, it gives CASSSRGGTEVF. The entire CDR3 protein reads CASSSRGGTEVFF.